This is a list of T cell receptor beta chains from one sample in a study of Graves' ophthalmopathy and Graves' hyperthyroidism. TCRdb reanalysed the multiplex PCR reads using MiXCR and keeps one entry per CDR3 protein. The table records hundreds of thousands of distinct CDR3 sequences, about two fifths of them present only once. Sequenced input: peripheral blood. All receptors derive from an adult man with Graves' ophthalmopathy. Both conserved end residues are part of each CDR3. D genes are given only for firm matches. For some rows the clone size is stated as once, few or many, or as a class when expanded; others skip it.

clone_size | j_call | v_call | d_call | cdr3_nt | cdr3_aa
few | TRBJ1-1 | TRBV27 | . | TGTGCCAGCAGTTTCACAGGGTTGGGGACTGAAGCTTTCTTT | CASSFTGLGTEAFF
. | TRBJ2-5 | TRBV7-6 | . | TGTGCCAGCAGCTTATCGTGGCAGTTACAAGAGACCCAGTACTTC | CASSLSWQLQETQYF
. | TRBJ1-6 | TRBV5-1 | . | TGTGCCAGCAGCGTGGGGACTGGGCCCCATGGGTCACCCCTCCACTTT | CASSVGTGPHGSPLHF
many | TRBJ2-2 | TRBV7-9 | . | TGTGCCAGCGGGAACACCGGGGAGCTGTTTTTT | CASGNTGELFF
. | TRBJ2-3 | TRBV7-2 | TRBD2 | TGTGCCAGCAGCACAAGCCTCGCGGGGGGAACAGATACGCAGTATTTT | CASSTSLAGGTDTQYF
many | TRBJ2-7 | TRBV10-2 | TRBD1 | TGCGCCAGCAGACCGGGACAGGGAGCCTACGAGCAGTACTTC | CASRPGQGAYEQYF
. | TRBJ2-5 | TRBV29-1 | . | TGCAGCGTTGACACAGGGGGAGGGCAAGAGACCCAGTACTTC | CSVDTGGGQETQYF
many | TRBJ1-3 | TRBV11-2 | TRBD1 | TGTGCCAGCAGCCCCTCCTGGGACAGGTCTGGAAACACCATATATTTT | CASSPSWDRSGNTIYF
many | TRBJ1-5 | TRBV7-8 | . | TGTGCCAGCAGCTCCCGAGAAGGGCGCGGCAATCAGCCCCAGCATTTT | CASSSREGRGNQPQHF
. | TRBJ1-2 | TRBV25-1 | . | TGTGCCAGCAGTAGGGGGAAGAGGGACACCGTCGGTGGCTACACCTTC | CASSRGKRDTVGGYTF
many | TRBJ2-6 | TRBV19 | . | TGTGCCAGTAGTATCAACCCTAAACAGGGAGCCAACGTCCTGACTTTC | CASSINPKQGANVLTF
few | TRBJ1-1 | TRBV7-2 | TRBD1 | TGTGCCAGCAGCACCGGACAGGGGATTAAGAACACTGAAGCTTTCTTT | CASSTGQGIKNTEAFF
many | TRBJ2-5 | TRBV5-1 | . | TGCGCCAGCAGCTTGGAGGGTAGCGGCCAAGAGACCCAGTACTTC | CASSLEGSGQETQYF
many | TRBJ2-6 | TRBV6-5 | . | TGTGCCAGCAGTAGGGACGGGGCCAACGTCCTGACTTTC | CASSRDGANVLTF
. | TRBJ1-2 | TRBV14 | TRBD1 | TGTGCCAGCAGTGATAGGGACAGAGCTAACTATGGCTACACCTTC | CASSDRDRANYGYTF
. | TRBJ1-2 | TRBV9 | TRBD1 | TGTGCCAGCAGCCCCAGCCCCCGGGACAGCTATGGCTACACCTTC | CASSPSPRDSYGYTF
few | TRBJ2-2 | TRBV11-2 | TRBD1 | TGTGCCAGCAGCAGCGCCGGACAGGGTAGCACCGGGGAGCTGTTTTTT | CASSSAGQGSTGELFF
many | TRBJ2-7 | TRBV7-2 | . | TGTGCCAGCAGCTTGGGCGGGTTCGTCGCGTTGCAGTACTTC | CASSLGGFVALQYF
many | TRBJ2-7 | TRBV5-1 | TRBD1 | TGCGCCAGCAGTTCTGGACAGGATGCCTACGAGCAGTACTTC | CASSSGQDAYEQYF
. | TRBJ1-4 | TRBV25-1 | . | TGTGCCAGCAGGAAACGGACTAGCGGGGGTTATGAAAAACTGTTTTTT | CASRKRTSGGYEKLFF
many | TRBJ1-5 | TRBV6-2/TRBV6-3 | . | TGTGCCAGCAGTTACTCACAGGGCCCCCAGCATTTT | CASSYSQGPQHF
many | TRBJ2-5 | TRBV7-8 | TRBD2 | TGTGCCAGCAGCTTAACCATCAGGCGGGGGGGCCAAGAGACCCAGTACTTC | CASSLTIRRGGQETQYF
. | TRBJ1-1 | TRBV2 | TRBD1 | TGTGCCAGCAGTGACAGGGGGGAAGCTGAAGCTTTCTTT | CASSDRGEAEAFF
. | TRBJ2-7 | TRBV27 | . | TGTGCCAGCCAGGGTACGTCCTACGAGCAGTACTTC | CASQGTSYEQYF
few | TRBJ1-1 | TRBV20-1 | TRBD1 | TGCAGTGCTAGAGAACCGGGACAGGGTGGGCCCATGAACACTGAAGCTTTCTTT | CSAREPGQGGPMNTEAFF
many | TRBJ1-6 | TRBV10-3 | . | TGTGCCATCAGTGAGATGGCAGTTCGGTCACCCCTCCACTTT | CAISEMAVRSPLHF
. | TRBJ2-5 | TRBV19 | TRBD1 | TGTGCCAGTAGTCGCCGGGACAGAGACAATCAGCCCCAGTACTTC | CASSRRDRDNQPQYF
many | TRBJ2-1 | TRBV25-1 | . | TGTGCCAGCAGTGGAGGGAAGGAGCAGTTCTTC | CASSGGKEQFF
many | TRBJ2-5 | TRBV2 | . | TGTGCCAGCAGTGAAGCCCGCGGCCCACAAGAGACCCAGTACTTC | CASSEARGPQETQYF
. | TRBJ2-5 | TRBV9 | TRBD2 | TGTGCCAGCAGCCCGACTAGCGGGGGGGAAGAGACCCAGTACTTC | CASSPTSGGEETQYF
many | TRBJ1-1 | TRBV24-1 | . | TGTGCCACCAGTGATTCCGGAGGGTCCACTGAAGCTTTCTTT | CATSDSGGSTEAFF
. | TRBJ2-6 | TRBV10-3 | . | TGTGCCATCAATGAGGGGGAGGCCAACGTCCTGACTTTC | CAINEGEANVLTF
many | TRBJ1-1 | TRBV19 | TRBD1 | TGTGCCAGTAGTTATGGTTACAGGGGTATCAGCACTGAAGCTTTCTTT | CASSYGYRGISTEAFF
many | TRBJ1-5 | TRBV2 | . | TGTGCCAGCAGTGGACTGATTAGCAATCAGCCCCAGCATTTT | CASSGLISNQPQHF
many | TRBJ1-5 | TRBV2 | . | TGTGCCAGCAGGTCTGGACAGAATCAGCCCCAGCATTTT | CASRSGQNQPQHF
. | TRBJ2-2 | TRBV20-1 | . | TGCAGTGCCCCAGGAAGACCTTACACCGGGGAGCTGTTTTTT | CSAPGRPYTGELFF
few | TRBJ2-1 | TRBV24-1 | . | TGTGCCACCAGTGATTTGCAGGACTACAATGAGCAGTTCTTC | CATSDLQDYNEQFF
few | TRBJ1-2 | TRBV12-3/TRBV12-4 | . | TGTGCCAGCAGTTTGGAGGGATTGAACTATGGCTACACCTTC | CASSLEGLNYGYTF
many | TRBJ2-7 | TRBV7-2 | . | TGTGCCAGCAGCTTAGCGGTGAATTACGAGCAGTACTTC | CASSLAVNYEQYF
. | TRBJ2-7 | TRBV29-1 | TRBD1 | TGCAGCGTGGGACAGGGGGCGGGTTACGAGCAGTACTTC | CSVGQGAGYEQYF
. | TRBJ1-5 | TRBV10-1 | . | TGTGCCAACAGTGACAACGGTCAGCCCCAGCATTTT | CANSDNGQPQHF
. | TRBJ2-1 | TRBV10-3 | TRBD2 | TGTGCCATCAGTGAGTACAGCGGGAGGTACATATACAATGAGCAGTTCTTC | CAISEYSGRYIYNEQFF
many | TRBJ1-4 | TRBV11-2 | . | TGTGCCAGCAGCTTACAGAGACGTGAAAAACTGTTTTTT | CASSLQRREKLFF
few | TRBJ1-2 | TRBV9 | . | TGTGCCAGCAGCGTAGGCGGGGGTAACTATGGCTACACCTTC | CASSVGGGNYGYTF
many | TRBJ1-1 | TRBV7-2 | TRBD1 | TGTGCCAGCAGCTTAGCCTACAGGGGGGGTACTGAAGCTTTCTTT | CASSLAYRGGTEAFF
many | TRBJ1-5 | TRBV19 | . | TGTGCCAGTAGTCCCCAACAGGGATTGCAGCCCCAGCATTTT | CASSPQQGLQPQHF
. | TRBJ1-3 | TRBV2 | TRBD1 | TGTGGCAGCGAAGAGGGGGCAGGGAGAAGGCGTGGAAACACCATATATTTT | CGSEEGAGRRRGNTIYF
. | TRBJ2-2 | TRBV7-9 | . | TGTGCCAGCAGGACCTGGGCGGCCTCGAACACCGGGGAGCTGTACTTC | CASRTWAASNTGELYF
. | TRBJ2-7 | TRBV7-9 | TRBD2 | TGTGCCAGCAGCTTAGCGAGGACTAGCGGGGGGAGCTCCTACGAGCAGTACTTC | CASSLARTSGGSSYEQYF
many | TRBJ2-7 | TRBV10-3 | TRBD2 | TGTGCCGTAACCTTTAGCGGGATCCCCCTCGAGCAGTACTTC | CAVTFSGIPLEQYF
many | TRBJ1-1 | TRBV7-2 | . | TGTGCCAGCAGCTTCCGGGGTCTCGGGGACGGCACTGAAGCTTTCTTT | CASSFRGLGDGTEAFF
few | TRBJ2-2 | TRBV7-8 | . | TGTGCCAGCAGCCCCCCGAGGGAGCTGTTTTTT | CASSPPRELFF
. | TRBJ1-3 | TRBV29-1 | . | TGCAGCGGGGGGACGGAAGGAAGCACCATATACTTT | CSGGTEGSTIYF
few | TRBJ1-2 | TRBV12-5 | . | TGTGCTAGTGGTTTGGGACCGGGGGGCGGAGGCTACACCTTC | CASGLGPGGGGYTF
few | TRBJ1-2 | TRBV7-4 | TRBD1 | TGTGCCAGCTCACCAAACGCCCTAGACAGGGGGCCTGGCTACACCTTC | CASSPNALDRGPGYTF